Described below is a single T cell receptor beta chain sequence and its context. Germline and junction disagree at one end, which may indicate a read error. This sample stems from a study of CD8+CD57+ T cells in acquired aplastic anemia. On the study more broadly: Sorted CD4+ and CD8+ cells gave a mean 3.2 ug DNA, range roughly 0.18 to 30 ug.

Genomic DNA templated the TCR beta VDJ and CDR3 profiling. One entry per CDR3 protein, called by TCRdb with MiXCR from the reads. In the table there are 400,000 to 600,000 distinct CDR3 sequences, about a third of which are singletons. This CDR3 comprises 14 residues. Germline V gene data show CDR1 as ENHRY and CDR2 as SYGVKD. CD8+CD57+ cell expansion had been shown by flow cytometry in patients chosen for sequencing. This TCR derives from a human donor with aplastic anemia. Sequencing used sorted CD4+, CD8+, or CD8+CD57+ T cells (not recorded which) from PBMCs. The chain links TRBV10-3 to TRBJ1-5; D gene unclear. For the CDR3, the DNA is TGTGCCAGCAGTTACGCACGGAACAATCAGCCCCAGCATTTT. It encodes CASSYARNNQPQHF.